Here is one TCR beta chain with its context. The target antigen is unknown. Preparing the TCRbeta library involved the use of unique molecular identifiers. TCRdb re-analysed the PCR reads in MiXCR, keeping a single row per CDR3 protein. The table lists around 600,000 distinct CDR3 sequences, 20% to 25% of them singletons. These data are taken from a study of T-cell reconstitution after alpha-beta-depleted transplantation in children. The CDR3 consists of 16 residues. With 4 bases clipped from V and 5 bases from J, the junction kept 10 bases outside the gene matches. Germline lookup yields CDR1 KGHDR and CDR2 SFDVKD. Notes on the study in general: Some patients' high day-60 TCRbeta diversity was traced to surviving recipient T cells and thymic progenitors. Several hundred graft clones that had expanded were reportedly the source of alpha-beta T cells about two months after transplant. Hyperexpanded clones declined; after one year, newly produced T cells mostly supplied diversity.

This TCR was sampled from a boy under three years old who had a stem cell transplant for acute myeloid leukemia, so the T cells may come from the graft donor. The V call is TRBV24-1, the J call TRBJ2-1; 7 bases align to TRBD1. The sample in question was PBMCs, mostly from graft donor cells, obtained 360 days after TCRalphabeta/CD19-depleted stem cell transplant. The CDR3 coding sequence is TGTGCCACCAGTGACCGACGGACAGGACCCCACAATGAGCAGTTCTTC. Amino acid sequence: CATSDRRTGPHNEQFF.